Listed below are T cell receptor beta chains from one sample, sequenced in a study of cytomegalovirus exposure and HLA in healthy donors. Data came from immunoSEQ multiplex PCR; TCRdb stores just in-frame clones and leaves some out. Among around 160,000 clones listed, almost 80% were seen once. Input material: PBMCs. These receptors all stem from a male donor in good health and CMV-seronegative. Both conserved end residues are part of each CDR3. D genes are given only for firm matches. Clone size is not always given. Where it is, it says once, few, many or a class for expanded clones.

j_gene,abundance,d_gene,v_gene,CDR3nt,CDR3aa
TRBJ2-7,NA,NA,TRBV6-1,TGTGCCAGCAGTGAAACAGGCAGGGGCGACGAGCAGTACTTC,CASSETGRGDEQYF
TRBJ1-2,NA,TRBD1,TRBV15,TGTGCCACCAGCAGCCCAAGGGACAGCATAGCTAACTATGGCTACACCTTC,CATSSPRDSIANYGYTF
TRBJ2-2,NA,NA,TRBV29-1,TGCAGCGTTACTAGCACCGGGGAGCTGTTTTTT,CSVTSTGELFF
TRBJ2-3,few,NA,TRBV9,TGTGCCAGCAGCGACCAACTCAGGACAGATACGCAGTATTTT,CASSDQLRTDTQYF
TRBJ1-6,medium-sized,NA,TRBV5-1,TGCGCCAGCAGGGAGGGAAGCGCTCCTTCACCCCTCCACTTT,CASREGSAPSPLHF
TRBJ1-2,few,NA,TRBV19,TGTGCCAGTCAGGGGCCAGATTGGGGCTACACCTTC,CASQGPDWGYTF
TRBJ2-7,NA,TRBD2,TRBV6-1,TGTGCCAGCAGTGCCGGGACTAGCGGGAGGGTCCACGAGCAGTACTTC,CASSAGTSGRVHEQYF
TRBJ2-3,NA,NA,TRBV19,TGTGCCAGTAGTTTAGAGTACACAGATACGCAGTATTTT,CASSLEYTDTQYF
TRBJ1-5,few,NA,TRBV2,TGTGCCAGCAGCTTGGACAGCGGCAATCAGCCCCAGCATTTT,CASSLDSGNQPQHF
TRBJ1-1,few,NA,TRBV5-6,TGTGCCAGCTCTGAGGGCCCGAACACTGAAGCTTTCTTT,CASSEGPNTEAFF
TRBJ1-1,once,NA,TRBV7-2,TGTGCCAGCAGCTTAGAGACAGAAGGGAACACTGAAGCTTTCTTT,CASSLETEGNTEAFF
TRBJ1-2,few,TRBD1,TRBV7-2,TGTGCCAGCAGCCCTATGACAGGGGGCTATGGCTACACCTTC,CASSPMTGGYGYTF
TRBJ2-1,NA,TRBD2,TRBV7-3,TGTGCCAGCAGCTTAGGGCCTAGCGGGAGTCATCGGAATGAGCAGTTCTTC,CASSLGPSGSHRNEQFF
TRBJ1-3,NA,TRBD1,TRBV7-3,TGTGCCAGCAGCCTGACAGGGAGCTCTGGAAACACCATATATTTT,CASSLTGSSGNTIYF
TRBJ2-2,few,TRBD1,TRBV4-3,TGCGCCAGCAGCCAAGAGGACAGGGGGCGTAGCACCGGGGAGCTGTTTTTT,CASSQEDRGRSTGELFF